In this sample, the clone carrying this T cell receptor (beta chain) is medium-sized (0.01 to 0.1%). Antigen specificity is unknown. This sample stems from a study of T cell repertoires and leukemia-associated antigens. The CD3+ T cells first had an overnight rest without serum. Via MiXCR, TCRdb re-called the 5' RACE reads, giving one row per CDR3 protein. Of 10,000 to 15,000 distinct CDR3 sequences in the sample, approximately 39% were seen once. Trimming cost V 7 bases and J 6 bases, with 15 bases left between them. The CDR3 runs to 12 residues. The germline V gene encodes CDR1 SQVTM and CDR2 ANQGSEA. Study-level results: Expanded clones' antigen specificity and function were not directly tested. The four groups had similar numbers of Vbeta, Jbeta genes and CDR3s.

The chain recombines TRBV29-1 with TRBJ1-2; maybe TRBD1 (5 bases). Sequencing was done on a sample of CD3+ T cells sorted from blood and cultured. The origin of this receptor is a female donor in good health. The CDR3 DNA reads TGCAGCGAGCGGATGGTGACAGATGGCTACACCTTC. Translation gives CSERMVTDGYTF.